The rows below give T cell receptor beta chains drawn from one sample of a study of blood T cell repertoires in COVID-19. The table came from immunoSEQ multiplex PCR; TCRdb's copy has only in-frame clones and leaves some out. The sample has 410,000 or so clones; 75% to 90% are singletons. Sequenced sample: peripheral blood. The receptors come from a woman between 40 and 55 years old with COVID-19, enrolled during active disease. CDR3s include the opening cysteine and the closing phenylalanine or tryptophan. The order of the fields is clone size, V gene, D gene, J gene, CDR3 protein, CDR3 DNA. D genes are given only for firm matches. Size tells how often a clone was seen (once, few, many) or the class of an expanded clone, and some rows leave it out.

abundance: -; v_gene: TRBV29-1; d_gene: -; j_gene: TRBJ1-2; CDR3aa: CSSKDSLGYTF; CDR3nt: TGCAGCTCCAAGGACAGCCTTGGCTACACCTTC
abundance: -; v_gene: TRBV27; d_gene: TRBD1; j_gene: TRBJ1-6; CDR3aa: CASSVGRDRGRGVSPLHF; CDR3nt: TGTGCCAGCAGTGTTGGCAGGGACAGGGGGCGCGGGGTTTCACCCCTCCACTTT
abundance: -; v_gene: TRBV6-9; d_gene: -; j_gene: TRBJ2-1; CDR3aa: CASSRNRVYNEQFF; CDR3nt: TGTGCCAGCAGTAGGAACAGGGTGTACAATGAGCAGTTCTTC
abundance: -; v_gene: TRBV7-2; d_gene: TRBD2; j_gene: TRBJ2-5; CDR3aa: CASSLAWRGTSDATQYF; CDR3nt: TGTGCCAGCAGCTTAGCGTGGAGAGGAACTAGCGACGCGACCCAGTACTTC
abundance: -; v_gene: TRBV2; d_gene: -; j_gene: TRBJ1-5; CDR3aa: CASSETVNQPQHF; CDR3nt: TGTGCCAGCAGTGAGACAGTGAATCAGCCCCAGCATTTT
abundance: -; v_gene: TRBV10-3; d_gene: -; j_gene: TRBJ2-7; CDR3aa: CAISERGYEQYF; CDR3nt: TGTGCCATCAGTGAGCGAGGCTACGAGCAGTACTTC
abundance: -; v_gene: TRBV5-5; d_gene: TRBD1; j_gene: TRBJ1-2; CDR3aa: CASRDRGKDGYTF; CDR3nt: TGTGCCAGCAGGGACAGGGGTAAAGATGGCTACACCTTC
abundance: once; v_gene: TRBV18; d_gene: TRBD1; j_gene: TRBJ1-1; CDR3aa: CASSPPGQGPSVNTEAFF; CDR3nt: TGTGCCAGCTCACCCCCTGGACAGGGGCCGTCCGTGAACACTGAAGCTTTCTTT
abundance: once; v_gene: TRBV29-1; d_gene: TRBD2; j_gene: TRBJ2-5; CDR3aa: CSAWTSGRGPQETQYF; CDR3nt: TGCAGCGCCTGGACTAGCGGGAGGGGGCCACAAGAGACCCAGTACTTC
abundance: -; v_gene: TRBV5-6; d_gene: -; j_gene: TRBJ1-4; CDR3aa: CASSFYRESNEKLFF; CDR3nt: TGTGCCAGCAGCTTCTACAGGGAGAGTAATGAAAAACTGTTTTTT
abundance: once; v_gene: TRBV11-2; d_gene: TRBD1; j_gene: TRBJ1-2; CDR3aa: CASSSPRTGTNYGYTF; CDR3nt: TGTGCCAGCAGCTCCCCCCGGACAGGGACCAACTATGGCTACACCTTC
abundance: -; v_gene: TRBV9; d_gene: TRBD1; j_gene: TRBJ2-7; CDR3aa: CASSARDRGSYEQYF; CDR3nt: TGTGCCAGCAGCGCCCGGGACAGGGGTTCCTACGAGCAGTACTTC
abundance: -; v_gene: TRBV2; d_gene: -; j_gene: TRBJ2-2; CDR3aa: CASSERQGWTGELFF; CDR3nt: TGTGCCAGCAGTGAGAGGCAGGGATGGACCGGGGAGCTGTTTTTT
abundance: -; v_gene: TRBV15; d_gene: -; j_gene: TRBJ1-5; CDR3aa: CATSRSPVEPQHF; CDR3nt: TGTGCCACCAGCAGATCCCCCGTTGAGCCCCAGCATTTT
abundance: few; v_gene: TRBV18; d_gene: TRBD2; j_gene: TRBJ2-3; CDR3aa: CASSIAGDTDTQYF; CDR3nt: TGTGCCAGCTCAATAGCGGGGGACACAGATACGCAGTATTTT
abundance: -; v_gene: TRBV27; d_gene: TRBD2; j_gene: TRBJ2-7; CDR3aa: CASRRTSGYEQYF; CDR3nt: TGTGCCAGCCGACGGACTAGCGGATACGAGCAGTACTTC
abundance: -; v_gene: TRBV2; d_gene: -; j_gene: TRBJ1-4; CDR3aa: CASTSQWQKEKLFF; CDR3nt: TGTGCCAGCACGTCCCAGTGGCAAAAGGAAAAACTGTTTTTT
abundance: -; v_gene: TRBV9; d_gene: -; j_gene: TRBJ1-1; CDR3aa: CASSVGAEPNTEAFF; CDR3nt: TGTGCCAGCAGCGTAGGGGCAGAGCCCAACACTGAAGCTTTCTTT
abundance: -; v_gene: TRBV3-1/TRBV3-2; d_gene: TRBD1; j_gene: TRBJ2-7; CDR3aa: CASSQVPGQAYEQYF; CDR3nt: TGTGCCAGCAGCCAAGTACCGGGACAGGCCTACGAGCAGTACTTC
abundance: -; v_gene: TRBV27; d_gene: -; j_gene: TRBJ1-6; CDR3aa: CASSWTQYNSPLHF; CDR3nt: TGTGCCAGCAGTTGGACACAGTATAATTCACCCCTCCACTTT
abundance: -; v_gene: TRBV2; d_gene: TRBD1; j_gene: TRBJ2-2; CDR3aa: CASSRDRGGELFF; CDR3nt: TGTGCCAGCAGTCGGGACAGGGGTGGGGAGCTGTTTTTT
abundance: -; v_gene: TRBV6-4; d_gene: -; j_gene: TRBJ1-6; CDR3aa: CASSGTLNSPLHF; CDR3nt: TGTGCCAGCAGCGGGACACTGAATTCACCCCTCCACTTT
abundance: -; v_gene: TRBV28; d_gene: TRBD1; j_gene: TRBJ1-2; CDR3aa: CASSSPGTGGDYGYTF; CDR3nt: TGTGCCAGCAGTTCCCCCGGGACAGGGGGCGACTATGGCTACACCTTC
abundance: once; v_gene: TRBV5-1; d_gene: TRBD2; j_gene: TRBJ2-3; CDR3aa: CASSSGLASTDTQYF; CDR3nt: TGCGCCAGCAGCTCGGGACTAGCGAGCACAGATACGCAGTATTTT
abundance: -; v_gene: TRBV10-3; d_gene: TRBD1; j_gene: TRBJ1-2; CDR3aa: CAIRPLLFDRDRGYGYTF; CDR3nt: TGTGCCATTCGACCACTCCTCTTCGACCGGGACAGGGGCTATGGCTACACCTTC
abundance: -; v_gene: TRBV4-1; d_gene: -; j_gene: TRBJ2-3; CDR3aa: CASSPASSSLPSTDTQYF; CDR3nt: TGCGCCAGCAGCCCCGCCTCCAGTTCTCTCCCTAGCACAGATACGCAGTATTTT
abundance: -; v_gene: TRBV6-2/TRBV6-3; d_gene: TRBD1; j_gene: TRBJ1-2; CDR3aa: CASSFDRADGYTF; CDR3nt: TGTGCCAGCAGTTTTGACAGGGCTGACGGCTACACCTTC
abundance: -; v_gene: TRBV30; d_gene: -; j_gene: TRBJ2-1; CDR3aa: CAWVGDPYNEQFF; CDR3nt: TGTGCCTGGGTCGGAGACCCCTACAATGAGCAGTTCTTC
abundance: -; v_gene: TRBV6-5; d_gene: -; j_gene: TRBJ1-1; CDR3aa: CASSQRTPGTEAFF; CDR3nt: TGTGCCAGCAGCCAAAGAACCCCGGGCACTGAAGCTTTCTTT
abundance: once; v_gene: TRBV29-1; d_gene: -; j_gene: TRBJ1-6; CDR3aa: CSVEDSGRELYNSPLHF; CDR3nt: TGCAGCGTTGAAGATAGCGGCAGGGAATTGTATAATTCACCCCTCCACTTT
abundance: -; v_gene: TRBV6-6; d_gene: -; j_gene: TRBJ2-1; CDR3aa: CASSPPGGSYNEQFF; CDR3nt: TGTGCCAGCAGTCCCCCCGGGGGTTCCTACAATGAGCAGTTCTTC
abundance: -; v_gene: TRBV18; d_gene: -; j_gene: TRBJ1-3; CDR3aa: CASSAQGISGNTIYF; CDR3nt: TGTGCCAGCTCAGCTCAGGGCATCTCTGGAAACACCATATATTTT
abundance: -; v_gene: TRBV27; d_gene: -; j_gene: TRBJ1-5; CDR3aa: CASSSPRGRTNQPQHF; CDR3nt: TGTGCCAGCAGTTCGCCCAGAGGACGGACAAATCAGCCCCAGCATTTT
abundance: -; v_gene: TRBV7-3; d_gene: -; j_gene: TRBJ2-2; CDR3aa: CASSLQGSGELFF; CDR3nt: TGTGCCAGCAGCTTACAGGGGTCTGGGGAGCTGTTTTTT
abundance: -; v_gene: TRBV29-1; d_gene: -; j_gene: TRBJ2-7; CDR3aa: CSVEVNSYEQYF; CDR3nt: TGCAGCGTTGAAGTCAATTCCTACGAGCAGTACTTC
abundance: -; v_gene: TRBV28; d_gene: -; j_gene: TRBJ1-1; CDR3aa: CASSPIRGGTEAFF; CDR3nt: TGTGCCAGCAGCCCTATCAGGGGTGGCACTGAAGCTTTCTTT
abundance: -; v_gene: TRBV18; d_gene: TRBD1; j_gene: TRBJ1-1; CDR3aa: CASSLDRDLSNTEAFF; CDR3nt: TGTGCCAGCTCCCTTGACAGGGACCTTTCGAACACTGAAGCTTTCTTT
abundance: few; v_gene: TRBV6-5; d_gene: -; j_gene: TRBJ1-1; CDR3aa: CASSPRRLAGTEAFF; CDR3nt: TGTGCCAGCAGTCCCCGCCGACTCGCCGGTACTGAAGCTTTCTTT
abundance: -; v_gene: TRBV5-4; d_gene: TRBD2; j_gene: TRBJ2-3; CDR3aa: CASTLAGGPTDTQYF; CDR3nt: TGTGCCAGCACCCTAGCGGGGGGCCCCACAGATACGCAGTATTTT
abundance: -; v_gene: TRBV24-1; d_gene: TRBD1; j_gene: TRBJ2-2; CDR3aa: CATSDRGQGNTGELFF; CDR3nt: TGTGCCACCAGTGATAGGGGACAGGGGAACACCGGGGAGCTGTTTTTT
abundance: once; v_gene: TRBV7-9; d_gene: -; j_gene: TRBJ1-5; CDR3aa: CASSLDGQPQHF; CDR3nt: TGTGCCAGCAGCTTAGATGGCCAGCCCCAGCATTTT
abundance: once; v_gene: TRBV19; d_gene: -; j_gene: TRBJ1-5; CDR3aa: CASSTREWQPQHF; CDR3nt: TGTGCCAGTAGTACGAGGGAATGGCAGCCCCAGCATTTT
abundance: -; v_gene: TRBV7-9; d_gene: -; j_gene: TRBJ1-2; CDR3aa: CASSLVNGANYGYTF; CDR3nt: TGTGCCAGCAGCTTAGTAAACGGAGCTAACTATGGCTACACCTTC
abundance: once; v_gene: TRBV10-3; d_gene: -; j_gene: TRBJ1-5; CDR3aa: CAISEAGSNQPQHF; CDR3nt: TGTGCCATCAGTGAGGCGGGTAGCAATCAGCCCCAGCATTTT
abundance: -; v_gene: TRBV6-1; d_gene: TRBD1; j_gene: TRBJ1-1; CDR3aa: CASIKATPGQGYTEAFF; CDR3nt: TGTGCCAGCATTAAAGCAACCCCGGGACAGGGGTACACTGAAGCTTTCTTT
abundance: -; v_gene: TRBV5-4; d_gene: -; j_gene: TRBJ1-2; CDR3aa: CASSLRQQGAYGYTF; CDR3nt: TGTGCCAGCAGCTTACGGCAACAAGGGGCTTATGGCTACACCTTC
abundance: -; v_gene: TRBV19; d_gene: TRBD1; j_gene: TRBJ1-1; CDR3aa: CASSMGGQGWTEAFF; CDR3nt: TGTGCCAGTAGTATGGGTGGACAGGGATGGACTGAAGCTTTCTTT
abundance: -; v_gene: TRBV5-1; d_gene: TRBD1; j_gene: TRBJ2-5; CDR3aa: CASSSGGTAAGETQYF; CDR3nt: TGCGCCAGCAGCTCAGGGGGTACGGCCGCGGGAGAGACCCAGTACTTC
abundance: -; v_gene: TRBV6-2/TRBV6-3; d_gene: -; j_gene: TRBJ2-5; CDR3aa: CASSYPPAGEETQYF; CDR3nt: TGTGCCAGCAGTTACCCCCCCGCAGGGGAAGAGACCCAGTACTTC
abundance: once; v_gene: TRBV19; d_gene: -; j_gene: TRBJ1-5; CDR3aa: CATKAGPQINQPQHF; CDR3nt: TGTGCCACAAAGGCAGGGCCGCAGATCAATCAGCCCCAGCATTTT
abundance: once; v_gene: TRBV5-1; d_gene: -; j_gene: TRBJ1-1; CDR3aa: CASSYGGSAPAFF; CDR3nt: TGCGCCAGCAGCTACGGTGGCAGCGCCCCAGCTTTCTTT
abundance: few; v_gene: TRBV20-1; d_gene: -; j_gene: TRBJ1-6; CDR3aa: CSASKDKYSPLHF; CDR3nt: TGCAGTGCTAGTAAGGACAAATATTCACCCCTCCACTTT
abundance: -; v_gene: TRBV28; d_gene: TRBD1; j_gene: TRBJ2-2; CDR3aa: CASSKTGVKSGELFF; CDR3nt: TGTGCCAGCAGTAAGACAGGGGTTAAGTCCGGGGAGCTGTTTTTT
abundance: -; v_gene: TRBV28; d_gene: -; j_gene: TRBJ1-4; CDR3aa: CASTLLGAGDEKLFF; CDR3nt: TGTGCCAGCACCTTGCTTGGGGCTGGGGATGAAAAACTGTTTTTT
abundance: -; v_gene: TRBV2; d_gene: TRBD1; j_gene: TRBJ1-1; CDR3aa: CASRIQGSNTEAFF; CDR3nt: TGTGCCAGCAGGATACAGGGGTCCAACACTGAAGCTTTCTTT